The sequence of this TCR beta chain was determined in a study of blood T cell repertoires in COVID-19 (dated by TCRdb to the early 2020s). As for the study more broadly: The collaborator samples originated in the United States, Italy and Spain and spanned the acute and convalescent phases of COVID-19. Where HLA class I and class II types were available, the types were taken from metadata supplied by the sample provider, not from assay-based typing. A freely available public database, intended as a resource for researchers studying the immune response to SARS-CoV-2, is where the repertoires were released. The material from the prospective study consisted of cDNA or gDNA derived from T cells, B-cell-depleted T cells, or PBMCs. Sample metadata almost always included a de-identified subject ID, COVID-19 status, age in years and sex. Deeply sampled blood TCRbeta repertoires from subjects exposed to, actively infected with, or recovered from COVID-19 were included in the dataset. The samples were drawn from the first 160 participants of the ongoing ImmuneRACE study and from roughly 1,300 subjects provided by 6 global collaborators.

Participants in the prospective study were enrolled through a virtual design, were aged roughly 18 to 95 years, and lived in approximately 25 United States geographic areas. In the prospective study, cohorts were assigned on the basis of participant-reported clinical history obtained from a screening survey and a study questionnaire. For ImmuneRACE Cohort 3, a participant was defined as recovered based on two consecutive negative NP/OP PCR tests, clearance by a healthcare professional, or resolution of symptoms. Each participant in the prospective study had whole blood, serum and a nasopharyngeal or oropharyngeal swab collected by mobile phlebotomists. Over a roughly 2-month period, participants in the prospective study had the option of providing additional blood draws and questionnaires. Blood samples from the prospective study were shipped frozen or at room temperature prior to DNA extraction.

Overall study results and their limits: Clinical and demographic metadata were provided uncurated, with the amount varying by source and participant.

TCRbeta CDR3 regions were amplified from genomic DNA using the immunoSEQ Assay, a bias-controlled multiplex PCR. As for the original processing: The number of nucleated cells in each sample was estimated by amplification of reference gene primers within the assay. Sequence reads were collapsed and filtered to measure the absolute abundance of every unique TCRbeta CDR3 rearrangement. For each sample, productive Simpson clonality was calculated by taking the square root of Simpson's diversity index across productive rearrangements. Sourced from immuneACCESS, this table was stored by TCRdb with only in-frame sequences that have V and J called. A share of the clones is absent; for the studies checked, an unresolved V gene accounts for under half, and the remainder has no known explanation. From that table come the V and J calls and clone size; the DNA was used to work out D and trimming. The sample includes fewer than 350,000 clones, with roughly nine tenths observed a single time. The ten largest account for approximately 1.5% of the sample.

Deletion took 5 bases off V and 3 bases off J, with a span of 5 bases between the germline ends. Spanning cysteine to phenylalanine, the CDR3 consists of 11 amino acids. The sequence is cut down to CDR3 DNA, 33 bases in frame from base 1. CDR1 and CDR2 (SGHDN, FVKESK) derive from the germline V gene. Concerning this clone itself: The specificity of this receptor is unknown. No per-base quality is available; no much larger clone lies one base away.

Sequenced: PBMCs or T cells enriched from blood (not recorded which). This TCR came from a middle-aged woman who had recovered from COVID-19. The chain links TRBV14 with TRBJ2-7; the D gene identity is not certain. The bases read TGTGCCAGCAGCTCCAGCTACGAGCAGTACTTC. This gives the protein CASSSSYEQYF.